The rows below give T cell receptor beta chains drawn from one sample of a study of T cell responses to AZD1222 COVID-19 vaccine. Assay: immunoSEQ multiplex PCR; the TCRdb copy retains only in-frame clones and omits some. This sample has approximately 80,000 clones; around 89% occur once, and the top ten carry roughly 29%. The specimen comprised peripheral blood, sampled on day 0 of AZD1222 vaccination. These receptors were obtained from an adult in good health. Each CDR3 is given with its conserved first and last residue. Each record gives: D gene, J gene, clone size, V gene, CDR3 protein, CDR3 DNA. D genes are given only for firm matches. Clone size is stated in some rows and not others, as once, few, many or a class when expanded.

d_gene: TRBD1; j_gene: TRBJ1-5; abundance: NA; v_gene: TRBV27; CDR3aa: CASRQTGGLGNQPQHF; CDR3nt: TGTGCCAGCAGACAGACAGGGGGTCTAGGCAATCAGCCCCAGCATTTT
d_gene: TRBD2; j_gene: TRBJ2-7; abundance: NA; v_gene: TRBV5-6; CDR3aa: CASSSMTSGTAEQYF; CDR3nt: TGTGCCAGCAGCTCAATGACTAGCGGGACTGCCGAGCAGTACTTC
d_gene: NA; j_gene: TRBJ2-7; abundance: few; v_gene: TRBV6-5; CDR3aa: CASSYSSQGRKQYF; CDR3nt: TGTGCCAGCAGTTACTCGTCCCAGGGGCGAAAGCAGTACTTC
d_gene: NA; j_gene: TRBJ1-5; abundance: NA; v_gene: TRBV27; CDR3aa: CASSLGDSNQPQHF; CDR3nt: TGTGCCAGCAGTTTAGGAGATAGCAATCAGCCCCAGCATTTT
d_gene: NA; j_gene: TRBJ2-1; abundance: few; v_gene: TRBV24-1; CDR3aa: CATSDRRARRVSNEQFF; CDR3nt: TGTGCCACCAGTGATAGACGGGCGCGCAGGGTATCTAATGAGCAGTTCTTC
d_gene: TRBD1; j_gene: TRBJ2-7; abundance: once; v_gene: TRBV11-3; CDR3aa: CASSLGQGWQYF; CDR3nt: TGTGCCAGCAGCTTAGGACAGGGTTGGCAGTACTTC
d_gene: NA; j_gene: TRBJ1-2; abundance: NA; v_gene: TRBV10-1; CDR3aa: CASSETGPYGYTF; CDR3nt: TGCGCCAGCAGTGAGACAGGGCCCTATGGCTACACCTTC
d_gene: NA; j_gene: TRBJ2-3; abundance: NA; v_gene: TRBV12-3/TRBV12-4; CDR3aa: CASSPGTDTQYF; CDR3nt: TGTGCCAGCAGCCCCGGCACAGATACGCAGTATTTT
d_gene: TRBD1; j_gene: TRBJ1-1; abundance: NA; v_gene: TRBV6-5; CDR3aa: CASKKGQGSTEAFF; CDR3nt: TGTGCCAGCAAGAAAGGACAGGGATCCACTGAAGCTTTCTTT
d_gene: TRBD2; j_gene: TRBJ2-3; abundance: NA; v_gene: TRBV6-5; CDR3aa: CASSYGSGRTTDTQYF; CDR3nt: TGTGCCAGCAGTTACGGTAGCGGGAGGACCACAGATACGCAGTATTTT
d_gene: TRBD1; j_gene: TRBJ2-1; abundance: NA; v_gene: TRBV24-1; CDR3aa: CATKDRGYNEQFF; CDR3nt: TGTGCCACCAAGGACAGGGGATACAATGAGCAGTTCTTC
d_gene: NA; j_gene: TRBJ2-2; abundance: NA; v_gene: TRBV28; CDR3aa: CASSLADFRTGELFF; CDR3nt: TGTGCCAGCAGTTTAGCGGATTTTCGGACCGGGGAGCTGTTTTTT
d_gene: NA; j_gene: TRBJ1-5; abundance: NA; v_gene: TRBV27; CDR3aa: CASSGREGQPQHF; CDR3nt: TGTGCCAGCAGTGGACGGGAGGGACAGCCCCAGCATTTT
d_gene: NA; j_gene: TRBJ2-1; abundance: NA; v_gene: TRBV19; CDR3aa: CASSRGTVSYNEQFF; CDR3nt: TGTGCCAGTAGTCGGGGGACGGTTTCCTACAATGAGCAGTTCTTC
d_gene: NA; j_gene: TRBJ1-6; abundance: NA; v_gene: TRBV6-5; CDR3aa: CASSSAQNSPLHF; CDR3nt: TGTGCCAGCAGCTCGGCCCAAAATTCACCCCTCCACTTT
d_gene: TRBD1; j_gene: TRBJ1-1; abundance: NA; v_gene: TRBV5-4; CDR3aa: CASSLRTGAWNTEAFF; CDR3nt: TGTGCCAGCAGCTTGAGGACAGGGGCATGGAACACTGAAGCTTTCTTT
d_gene: NA; j_gene: TRBJ1-3; abundance: NA; v_gene: TRBV2; CDR3aa: CASSEAYRADTGNTIYF; CDR3nt: TGTGCCAGCAGTGAAGCGTACAGGGCCGATACTGGAAACACCATATATTTT
d_gene: NA; j_gene: TRBJ2-1; abundance: NA; v_gene: TRBV7-3; CDR3aa: CASSLFGTHYNEQFF; CDR3nt: TGTGCCAGCAGCTTATTCGGGACCCATTACAATGAGCAGTTCTTC
d_gene: TRBD2; j_gene: TRBJ2-1; abundance: NA; v_gene: TRBV5-4; CDR3aa: CASSSQKAGGWNEQFF; CDR3nt: TGTGCCAGCAGCTCCCAAAAAGCGGGAGGTTGGAATGAGCAGTTCTTC
d_gene: NA; j_gene: TRBJ2-1; abundance: NA; v_gene: TRBV29-1; CDR3aa: CSSFYNEQFF; CDR3nt: TGCAGCTCCTTTTACAATGAGCAGTTCTTC
d_gene: NA; j_gene: TRBJ2-5; abundance: NA; v_gene: TRBV27; CDR3aa: CASRPTEQETQYF; CDR3nt: TGTGCCAGCAGGCCTACAGAGCAAGAGACCCAGTACTTC
d_gene: NA; j_gene: TRBJ1-5; abundance: NA; v_gene: TRBV19; CDR3aa: CASSIDISNQPQHF; CDR3nt: TGTGCCAGTAGTATAGATATCAGCAATCAGCCCCAGCATTTT
d_gene: TRBD2; j_gene: TRBJ2-1; abundance: NA; v_gene: TRBV30; CDR3aa: CALKGGRVYYNEQFF; CDR3nt: TGTGCCTTGAAAGGCGGGAGGGTTTACTACAATGAGCAGTTCTTC
d_gene: NA; j_gene: TRBJ2-7; abundance: NA; v_gene: TRBV11-2; CDR3aa: CASSLSSGEGGYEQYF; CDR3nt: TGTGCCAGCAGCTTGAGCTCGGGGGAAGGGGGATACGAGCAGTACTTC
d_gene: TRBD1; j_gene: TRBJ2-2; abundance: few; v_gene: TRBV3-1/TRBV3-2; CDR3aa: CASRPPGTGVTGELFF; CDR3nt: TGTGCCAGCAGACCTCCTGGGACAGGGGTCACCGGGGAGCTGTTTTTT
d_gene: NA; j_gene: TRBJ2-7; abundance: NA; v_gene: TRBV9; CDR3aa: CASSVGPIKDEQYF; CDR3nt: TGTGCCAGCAGCGTGGGACCGATTAAAGACGAGCAGTACTTC
d_gene: TRBD1; j_gene: TRBJ1-2; abundance: NA; v_gene: TRBV7-2; CDR3aa: CASRDGTGDNYGYTF; CDR3nt: TGTGCCAGCAGGGACGGGACAGGGGATAACTATGGCTACACCTTC
d_gene: TRBD2; j_gene: TRBJ2-7; abundance: NA; v_gene: TRBV7-2; CDR3aa: CASRWTSDLGEQYF; CDR3nt: TGTGCCAGCAGGTGGACTAGCGACTTGGGTGAGCAGTACTTC
d_gene: NA; j_gene: TRBJ1-2; abundance: NA; v_gene: TRBV7-2; CDR3aa: CASSVGRGHEYGYTF; CDR3nt: TGTGCCAGCAGCGTCGGACGGGGACATGAATATGGCTACACCTTC
d_gene: TRBD2; j_gene: TRBJ2-7; abundance: NA; v_gene: TRBV11-2; CDR3aa: CASRPTSGKVHEQYF; CDR3nt: TGTGCCAGCAGACCCACAAGCGGGAAGGTCCACGAGCAGTACTTC
d_gene: NA; j_gene: TRBJ2-1; abundance: NA; v_gene: TRBV18; CDR3aa: CASSQGGPSGNEQFF; CDR3nt: TGTGCCAGCTCACAGGGGGGACCGTCCGGCAATGAGCAGTTCTTC
d_gene: NA; j_gene: TRBJ2-7; abundance: NA; v_gene: TRBV6-5; CDR3aa: CASSYSGGSYEQYF; CDR3nt: TGTGCCAGCAGTTACTCCGGGGGCTCCTACGAGCAGTACTTC
d_gene: NA; j_gene: TRBJ1-1; abundance: NA; v_gene: TRBV4-2; CDR3aa: CASSLEQGNTEAFF; CDR3nt: TGTGCCAGCAGCCTAGAACAGGGGAACACTGAAGCTTTCTTT
d_gene: TRBD2; j_gene: TRBJ2-7; abundance: NA; v_gene: TRBV5-4; CDR3aa: CASSPGAGGSVYEQYF; CDR3nt: TGTGCCAGCAGCCCGGGGGCGGGAGGTAGTGTCTACGAGCAGTACTTC
d_gene: NA; j_gene: TRBJ2-2; abundance: NA; v_gene: TRBV5-1; CDR3aa: CASSLAAPGTGELFF; CDR3nt: TGCGCCAGCAGCTTGGCGGCCCCCGGGACCGGGGAGCTGTTTTTT
d_gene: NA; j_gene: TRBJ1-2; abundance: NA; v_gene: TRBV29-1; CDR3aa: CSVEDGVGVFYGYTF; CDR3nt: TGCAGCGTTGAAGATGGGGTCGGGGTCTTCTATGGCTACACCTTC
d_gene: NA; j_gene: TRBJ1-1; abundance: NA; v_gene: TRBV5-1; CDR3aa: CASSLGDSNTEAFF; CDR3nt: TGCGCCAGCAGCTTAGGGGATTCTAACACTGAAGCTTTCTTT
d_gene: TRBD1; j_gene: TRBJ2-1; abundance: NA; v_gene: TRBV6-2/TRBV6-3; CDR3aa: CASSPGTGSYNEQFF; CDR3nt: TGTGCCAGCAGCCCCGGGACAGGCTCGTACAATGAGCAGTTCTTC
d_gene: NA; j_gene: TRBJ2-3; abundance: NA; v_gene: TRBV5-1; CDR3aa: CASSFTDTDTQYF; CDR3nt: TGCGCCAGCAGCTTTACGGATACAGATACGCAGTATTTT
d_gene: NA; j_gene: TRBJ2-5; abundance: NA; v_gene: TRBV28; CDR3aa: CASSSSKGQETQYF; CDR3nt: TGTGCCAGCAGTTCGTCGAAGGGCCAAGAGACCCAGTACTTC
d_gene: NA; j_gene: TRBJ1-2; abundance: NA; v_gene: TRBV5-1; CDR3aa: CASSSEGSIYGYTF; CDR3nt: TGCGCCAGCAGCTCGGAAGGGTCTATTTATGGCTACACCTTC
d_gene: NA; j_gene: TRBJ2-1; abundance: NA; v_gene: TRBV5-4; CDR3aa: CASSLYLGVGEQFF; CDR3nt: TGTGCCAGCAGCTTGTACCTGGGGGTCGGTGAGCAGTTCTTC
d_gene: TRBD1; j_gene: TRBJ2-3; abundance: NA; v_gene: TRBV7-3; CDR3aa: CASSLGVGQGPDTQYF; CDR3nt: TGTGCCAGCAGCTTAGGTGTAGGACAGGGTCCAGATACGCAGTATTTT
d_gene: TRBD2; j_gene: TRBJ2-5; abundance: NA; v_gene: TRBV11-1; CDR3aa: CASSLQAGVETQYF; CDR3nt: TGTGCCAGCAGCTTACAGGCGGGAGTGGAGACCCAGTACTTC
d_gene: NA; j_gene: TRBJ2-6; abundance: NA; v_gene: TRBV5-4; CDR3aa: CASSLVPLLSSGANVLTF; CDR3nt: TGTGCCAGCAGCTTGGTTCCCCTGCTGAGCTCTGGGGCCAACGTCCTGACTTTC
d_gene: TRBD2; j_gene: TRBJ2-3; abundance: NA; v_gene: TRBV30; CDR3aa: CAWSMASGTDTQYF; CDR3nt: TGTGCCTGGAGTATGGCTAGCGGAACAGATACGCAGTATTTT
d_gene: TRBD1; j_gene: TRBJ1-1; abundance: NA; v_gene: TRBV6-5; CDR3aa: CASNYRGLGTGAFF; CDR3nt: TGTGCCAGCAATTACAGGGGGCTGGGCACGGGAGCTTTCTTT
d_gene: NA; j_gene: TRBJ1-2; abundance: NA; v_gene: TRBV28; CDR3aa: CASSRDTADGYTF; CDR3nt: TGTGCCAGCAGTCGGGACACAGCTGACGGCTACACCTTC
d_gene: TRBD2; j_gene: TRBJ2-3; abundance: NA; v_gene: TRBV6-4; CDR3aa: CASSDSSGSQDTQYF; CDR3nt: TGTGCCAGCAGTGACTCTAGCGGGAGTCAAGATACGCAGTATTTT
d_gene: NA; j_gene: TRBJ2-5; abundance: NA; v_gene: TRBV3-1/TRBV3-2; CDR3aa: CASSQEVTEETQYF; CDR3nt: TGTGCCAGCAGCCAAGAGGTAACCGAGGAGACCCAGTACTTC
d_gene: NA; j_gene: TRBJ2-1; abundance: NA; v_gene: TRBV29-1; CDR3aa: CSVVSGTRYNEQFF; CDR3nt: TGCAGCGTTGTGTCAGGGACGAGATACAATGAGCAGTTCTTC
d_gene: NA; j_gene: TRBJ2-7; abundance: NA; v_gene: TRBV28; CDR3aa: CASRSWGGQTRGYEQYF; CDR3nt: TGTGCCAGCAGATCTTGGGGTGGGCAGACTCGAGGATACGAGCAGTACTTC
d_gene: NA; j_gene: TRBJ1-2; abundance: NA; v_gene: TRBV20-1; CDR3aa: CSARGLGYTF; CDR3nt: TGCAGTGCTAGGGGGCTCGGCTACACCTTC
d_gene: NA; j_gene: TRBJ2-5; abundance: NA; v_gene: TRBV7-2; CDR3aa: CASSQRWVETQYF; CDR3nt: TGTGCCAGCAGCCAGAGGTGGGTTGAGACCCAGTACTTC
d_gene: NA; j_gene: TRBJ1-5; abundance: NA; v_gene: TRBV24-1; CDR3aa: CATRHRVDQPQHF; CDR3nt: TGTGCCACCAGACACCGGGTGGACCAGCCCCAGCATTTT